This TCR beta chain was identified during a study of shared clonotypes between healthy human individuals. Findings and caveats of the study: A limitation of the genetic and exposure-history diversity represented arose from few donors. Naive subsets typically showed greater estimated richness than memory subsets.

TCRdb's table, derived via immunoSEQ multiplex PCR, lists solely in-frame clones and lacks some. The sample gives hundreds of thousands of clones, roughly nine tenths of which show up once; 24% is in the top ten. CD45RO-negative, CCR7-selected cells formed the naive CD8 fraction, which excluded terminally differentiated effector memory CD45RA+ cells. Healthy adults negative for HIV, lacking recent acute infections or vaccinations, served as donors. Per germline, CDR1 SQVTM and CDR2 ANQGSEA. This CDR3 comprises 14 residues. J was trimmed by 4 bases and V by 3 bases; bases with no gene match: 7. A note on this clone: Antigen unknown.

The V and J genes are TRBV29-1 and TRBJ1-2; 8 bases line up with TRBD1. The material sequenced was naive CD8+ T cells sorted from blood. This TCR was sampled from a man aged 25-45 years in good health. CDR3 sequence (DNA): TGCAGCGTTGATGGACAGGGAGGTTTCTATGGCTACACCTTC. This sequence encodes CSVDGQGGFYGYTF.